Below, one TCR beta chain is given with its context. The antigen remains unidentified. The sample belongs to a study of glioma-infiltrating T cells. General study points: CDR3 overlap between tissue and blood was very small. Above-expected tissue-blood divergence occurred in all gliomas, most in low-grade ones.

The germline V gene encodes CDR1 MNHNS and CDR2 SASEGT. There are 17 residues in the CDR3. The junction had 7 bases not matched to a gene; V was cut back by 5 bases and J by 2 bases. TCR alpha and beta CDR3 regions were amplified from RNA using iRepertoire nested multiplex PCR. Tissue mRNA or PBMC total RNA, about 85-400 ng, went into one-step reverse transcription and amplification. TCRdb ran MiXCR on the multiplex PCR reads and lists one entry per CDR3 protein. The data show over 140,000 distinct CDR3 sequences, about two fifths seen once. The genes are TRBV6-1 and TRBJ2-3; 13 positions match TRBD2. The sequence was collected from a human donor with low-grade glioma or glioblastoma, undergoing nonglioma brain surgery, or in good health (not recorded which). Sequencing was performed on glioma tissue, nonneoplastic brain tissue, or PBMCs (not recorded which). The DNA for the CDR3 is TGTGCCAGCAGTCCCGGGACTAGCGGGACCCCCACAGATACGCAGTATTTT. Its translation: CASSPGTSGTPTDTQYF.